This T cell receptor (beta chain) originates from a study of cytomegalovirus exposure and HLA in healthy donors. Looking at the study overall: The use of the same platform for the roughly 130 validation repertoires and the 600 to 800 first-cohort repertoires was reported by a later analysis.

The study drew the donors from its approximately 110-subject validation cohort, separate from the approximately 700-subject first cohort. With respect to this clone: What it binds is not known.

After removal of 3 bases from V and 4 bases from J, the junction contained 9 bases not matched to a gene. The germline CDR1 and CDR2 sequences are LGHNA and YSLEER. CDR3 length equals 16 residues. The assay was immunoSEQ multiplex PCR, and TCRdb's table has in-frame clones only and misses some. The profile shows tens of thousands of clones, about 85% of them singletons. Regarding the study as a whole: Reportedly, cytomegalovirus status was diagnosed with high sensitivity and specificity.

The TCR was taken from a man in his thirties or forties in good health and CMV-seronegative. The chain has TRBV4-3 and TRBJ2-1; TRBD2 agrees at 7 bases. The sequenced material came from PBMCs. The CDR3 DNA reads TGCGCCAGCAGCCAGGCTGCGGGAGAGCCGTACAATGAGCAGTTCTTC. Protein product: CASSQAAGEPYNEQFF.